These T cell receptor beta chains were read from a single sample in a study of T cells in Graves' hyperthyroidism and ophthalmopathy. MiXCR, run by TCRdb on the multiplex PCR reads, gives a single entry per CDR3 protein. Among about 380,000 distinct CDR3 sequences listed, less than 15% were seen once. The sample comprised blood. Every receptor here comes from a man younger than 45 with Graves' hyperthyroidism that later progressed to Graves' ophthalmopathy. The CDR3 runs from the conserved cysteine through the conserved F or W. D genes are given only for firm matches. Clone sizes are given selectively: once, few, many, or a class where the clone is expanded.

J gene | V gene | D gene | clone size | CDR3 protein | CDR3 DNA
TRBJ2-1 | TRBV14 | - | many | CASSQAPGDEQFF | TGTGCCAGCAGCCAAGCCCCAGGGGACGAGCAGTTCTTC
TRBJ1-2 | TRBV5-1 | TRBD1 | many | CASSLRDSNYGYTF | TGCGCCAGCAGCCTTCGGGACAGCAACTATGGCTACACCTTC
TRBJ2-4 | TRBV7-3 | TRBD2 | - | CASSPSERGIQYF | TGTGCCAGCAGCCCAAGTGAGCGGGGCATTCAGTACTTC
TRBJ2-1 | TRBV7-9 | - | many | CASSTSWTPKNEQFF | TGTGCCAGCAGCACCTCCTGGACACCCAAAAATGAGCAGTTCTTC
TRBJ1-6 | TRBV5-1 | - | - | CASSFGADNSPLHF | TGCGCCAGCAGCTTCGGGGCGGATAATTCACCCCTCCACTTT
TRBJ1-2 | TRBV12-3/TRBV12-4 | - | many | CASTAPGMRGYTF | TGTGCCAGCACCGCCCCCGGGATGCGGGGCTACACCTTC
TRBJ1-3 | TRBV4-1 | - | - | CASSQGRGGSGNTIYF | TGCGCCAGCAGCCAAGGCCGCGGGGGGTCCGGAAACACCATATATTTT
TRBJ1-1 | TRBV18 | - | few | CASSPLFGLSGKPTEAFF | TGTGCCAGCTCACCCCTCTTCGGACTTTCCGGGAAGCCCACTGAAGCTTTCTTT
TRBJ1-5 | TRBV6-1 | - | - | CPSSEAGGNQPQHF | TGTCCCAGCAGTGAAGCGGGCGGGAATCAGCCCCAGCATTTT
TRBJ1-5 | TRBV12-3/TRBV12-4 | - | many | CASARGRSNQPQHF | TGTGCCAGCGCTAGAGGAAGGAGCAATCAGCCCCAGCATTTT
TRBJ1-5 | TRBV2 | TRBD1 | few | CASRADRGWFQPRHF | TGTGCCAGCAGGGCTGACAGGGGTTGGTTTCAGCCCCGGCATTTT
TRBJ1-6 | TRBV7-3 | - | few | CASSLTGVNNSPLHF | TGTGCCAGCAGCTTAACTGGGGTCAATAATTCACCCCTCCACTTT
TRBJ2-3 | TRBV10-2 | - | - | CASSEVAPDTQYF | TGCGCCAGCAGTGAGGTAGCACCAGATACGCAGTATTTT
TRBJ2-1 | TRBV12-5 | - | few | CASGLGTSPHEQFF | TGTGCTAGTGGTTTGGGCACTTCCCCCCATGAGCAGTTCTTC
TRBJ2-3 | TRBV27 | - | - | CASSLGTFSTDTQYF | TGTGCCAGCAGTTTAGGGACCTTCAGCACAGATACGCAGTATTTT
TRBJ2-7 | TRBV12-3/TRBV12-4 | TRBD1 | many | CASRGELDREGEQYF | TGTGCCAGCAGGGGTGAGCTGGACAGGGAAGGAGAGCAGTACTTC
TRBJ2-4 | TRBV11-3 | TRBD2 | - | CASSPLAGGTKNIQYF | TGTGCCAGCAGCCCACTAGCGGGGGGGACCAAAAACATTCAGTACTTC
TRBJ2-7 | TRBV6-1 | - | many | CASSALTPGQTYEQYF | TGTGCCAGCAGTGCCCTAACACCGGGACAAACATACGAGCAGTACTTC
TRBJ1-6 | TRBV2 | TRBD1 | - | CASRVGQGLSPLHF | TGTGCCAGCAGGGTGGGACAGGGGTTGTCACCCCTCCACTTT
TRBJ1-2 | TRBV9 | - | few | CASSGGGGLGYGYTF | TGTGCCAGCAGCGGAGGGGGGGGCTTGGGCTATGGCTACACCTTC
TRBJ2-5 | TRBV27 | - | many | CASSLMVRGARETQYF | TGTGCCAGCAGTTTAATGGTCCGGGGGGCGCGAGAGACCCAGTACTTC
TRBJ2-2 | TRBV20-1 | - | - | CSASKGTGELFF | TGCAGTGCTAGTAAGGGGACCGGGGAGCTGTTTTTT